This T cell receptor (beta chain) appears in the sequencing data of a study of shared clonotypes between healthy human individuals. Background on the study: Ranging from 18 to 49 in age, donors were a couple of women and a few men.

The method was immunoSEQ multiplex PCR; TCRdb's version includes in-frame clones alone and lacks a portion of them. Of roughly 700,000 clones in the sample, roughly 70% were seen once. In its sample, this clone was seen a few times. This specimen includes other DNA sequences encoding the same CDR3. CDR1 is GTSNPN and CDR2 is SVGIG in the germline V gene (reference sequence). V lost 5 bases, J lost 7 bases, and 8 bases lay in between. This CDR3 has 11 residues. Donors were healthy HIV-negative adults without recently reported acute infections or vaccinations. The genes are TRBV30 and TRBJ1-4; D not resolved. This TCR came from a woman aged 25 to 39 in good health. The specimen was memory CD4+ T cells sorted from blood. Regarding subset: CD45RA-negative fraction. CDR3 protein: CAWGRGEKLFF. CDR3 coding DNA: TGTGCCTGGGGACGAGGTGAAAAACTGTTTTTT.